A selection of T cell receptor beta chains follows, all from one sample in a study of blood T cell repertoires in COVID-19. Sequencing was performed with immunoSEQ multiplex PCR; in TCRdb, only in-frame clones are kept and a portion is missing. The repertoire holds 150,000 to 200,000 clones, with roughly nine tenths as singletons. Sample: PBMCs or T cells enriched from blood (not recorded which). These TCRs come from a woman aged 40 to 50 with acute COVID-19. Each CDR3 is given with its conserved first and last residue. Each record gives: D gene, clone size, J gene, V gene, CDR3 DNA, CDR3 protein. A D gene is named only where the DNA matches it firmly. Size tells how often a clone was seen (once, few, many) or the class of an expanded clone, and some rows leave it out.

d_gene: TRBD1
abundance: -
j_gene: TRBJ2-2
v_gene: TRBV4-1
CDR3nt: TGCGCCAGCAGCCATACCGGGACAGGGGGGATGAACACCGGGGAGCTGTTTTTT
CDR3aa: CASSHTGTGGMNTGELFF

d_gene: TRBD1
abundance: -
j_gene: TRBJ2-3
v_gene: TRBV2
CDR3nt: TGTGCCAGCAGTGTGCTTGGACAGGGCACAGATACGCAGTATTTT
CDR3aa: CASSVLGQGTDTQYF

d_gene: -
abundance: -
j_gene: TRBJ2-1
v_gene: TRBV19
CDR3nt: TGTGCCAGTAGTATTCCCGGGGTGTACAATGAGCAGTTCTTC
CDR3aa: CASSIPGVYNEQFF

d_gene: -
abundance: -
j_gene: TRBJ1-2
v_gene: TRBV12-5
CDR3nt: TGTGCTAGTGGTTTTAGTAACTATGGCTACACCTTC
CDR3aa: CASGFSNYGYTF

d_gene: -
abundance: -
j_gene: TRBJ2-7
v_gene: TRBV12-5
CDR3nt: TGTGCTAGTGGTTTGACCGGGACAATCCGGCACGAGCAGTACTTC
CDR3aa: CASGLTGTIRHEQYF

d_gene: TRBD1
abundance: -
j_gene: TRBJ2-5
v_gene: TRBV12-5
CDR3nt: TGTGCTAGCCAGCCCTCAGGGGGACCATTTTTGACCCAGTACTTC
CDR3aa: CASQPSGGPFLTQYF

d_gene: TRBD1
abundance: medium-sized
j_gene: TRBJ2-1
v_gene: TRBV19
CDR3nt: TGTGCCAGTAGTACCAGGACAGGGGATATTAATGAGCAGTTCTTC
CDR3aa: CASSTRTGDINEQFF

d_gene: TRBD2
abundance: -
j_gene: TRBJ2-1
v_gene: TRBV29-1
CDR3nt: TGCAGCGTAGGCGGGGGGAGCTCCTACAATGAGCAGTTCTTC
CDR3aa: CSVGGGSSYNEQFF

d_gene: -
abundance: -
j_gene: TRBJ2-7
v_gene: TRBV30
CDR3nt: TGTGCCTGGAGCGCCACTCATAGCGTGAAAGCGCAGTACTTC
CDR3aa: CAWSATHSVKAQYF

d_gene: TRBD1
abundance: -
j_gene: TRBJ2-7
v_gene: TRBV6-2/TRBV6-3
CDR3nt: TGTGCCAGCAGTTACTCCGGGCCAGGGGGTTTTTACGAGCAGTACTTC
CDR3aa: CASSYSGPGGFYEQYF

d_gene: -
abundance: -
j_gene: TRBJ2-6
v_gene: TRBV7-2
CDR3nt: TGTGCCAGCAGCTTAGACAGCAACTCTGGGGCCAACGTCCTGACTTTC
CDR3aa: CASSLDSNSGANVLTF

d_gene: -
abundance: -
j_gene: TRBJ2-6
v_gene: TRBV5-5
CDR3nt: TGTGCCAGCCGCAGGGTCGGTGGGGCCAACGTCCTGACTTTC
CDR3aa: CASRRVGGANVLTF

d_gene: -
abundance: -
j_gene: TRBJ2-3
v_gene: TRBV28
CDR3nt: TGTGCCAGCCAAGGGGGCACAGATACGCAGTATTTT
CDR3aa: CASQGGTDTQYF

d_gene: -
abundance: -
j_gene: TRBJ2-5
v_gene: TRBV7-6
CDR3nt: TGTGCCAGCAGCTTAGGGTTTCGGGGGCAAGAGACCCAGTACTTC
CDR3aa: CASSLGFRGQETQYF

d_gene: TRBD1
abundance: -
j_gene: TRBJ2-7
v_gene: TRBV14
CDR3nt: TGTGCCAGCAGCCAAGGGGGACAGGGCGTCAACGAGCAGTACTTC
CDR3aa: CASSQGGQGVNEQYF

d_gene: TRBD1
abundance: -
j_gene: TRBJ2-6
v_gene: TRBV19
CDR3nt: TGTGCCAGTAGGTTAGACAGGGGGCCGGTGACTTTC
CDR3aa: CASRLDRGPVTF

d_gene: TRBD1
abundance: -
j_gene: TRBJ1-4
v_gene: TRBV4-2
CDR3nt: TGTGCCAGCAGCCAAGAGCCTGTTGTACAGGGGAATGAAAAACTGTTTTTT
CDR3aa: CASSQEPVVQGNEKLFF

d_gene: TRBD2
abundance: -
j_gene: TRBJ2-7
v_gene: TRBV7-2
CDR3nt: TGTGCCAGCAGCTTAGGCGGCGGGGGGGCCACCCAGACCTACGAGCAGTACTTC
CDR3aa: CASSLGGGGATQTYEQYF

d_gene: TRBD2
abundance: -
j_gene: TRBJ2-3
v_gene: TRBV7-9
CDR3nt: TGTGCCAGCAGCCCCGTTAGCGGGAAACGCACAGATACGCAGTATTTT
CDR3aa: CASSPVSGKRTDTQYF

d_gene: -
abundance: -
j_gene: TRBJ2-7
v_gene: TRBV25-1
CDR3nt: TGTGCCAGCACCGAAGGAGGGCTCGGGTACTACGAGCAGTACTTC
CDR3aa: CASTEGGLGYYEQYF

d_gene: TRBD1
abundance: once
j_gene: TRBJ2-1
v_gene: TRBV10-3
CDR3nt: TGTGCCATCAGTGAAGTCGAGGGGGCCTCCTACAATGAGCAGTTCTTC
CDR3aa: CAISEVEGASYNEQFF

d_gene: -
abundance: -
j_gene: TRBJ1-2
v_gene: TRBV28
CDR3nt: TGTGCCAGCAGAATCAGGGAGGAGTCGATCCCAGGCTACACCTTC
CDR3aa: CASRIREESIPGYTF

d_gene: TRBD1
abundance: -
j_gene: TRBJ2-1
v_gene: TRBV18
CDR3nt: TGTGCCAGCTCAAGGACAGGGGGCTCCTACAATGAGCAGTTCTTC
CDR3aa: CASSRTGGSYNEQFF